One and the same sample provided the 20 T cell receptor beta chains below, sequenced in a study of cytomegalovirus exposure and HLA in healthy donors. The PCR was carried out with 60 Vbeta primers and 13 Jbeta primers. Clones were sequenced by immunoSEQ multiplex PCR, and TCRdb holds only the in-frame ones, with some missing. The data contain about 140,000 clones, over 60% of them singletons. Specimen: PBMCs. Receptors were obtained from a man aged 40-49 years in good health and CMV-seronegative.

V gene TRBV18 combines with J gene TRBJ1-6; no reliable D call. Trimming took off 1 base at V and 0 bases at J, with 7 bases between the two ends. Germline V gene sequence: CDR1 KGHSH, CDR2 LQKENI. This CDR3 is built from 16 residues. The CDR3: CASSPLRSSYNSPLHF. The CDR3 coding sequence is TGTGCCAGCTCACCACTCCGGAGCTCCTATAATTCACCCCTCCACTTT.

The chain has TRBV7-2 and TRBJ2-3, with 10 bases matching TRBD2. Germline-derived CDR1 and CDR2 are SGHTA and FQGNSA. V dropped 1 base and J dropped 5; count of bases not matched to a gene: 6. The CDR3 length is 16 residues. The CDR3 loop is CASSLGASGGVDTQYF. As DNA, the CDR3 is TGTGCCAGCAGCTTAGGGGCTAGCGGGGGAGTAGATACGCAGTATTTT.

CDR3 coding DNA: TGCAGCGTTGAAGATCCGGATATCCGAGGAAAACTGTTTTTT. This gives the protein CSVEDPDIRGKLFF. This chain joins TRBV29-1 and TRBJ1-4, with D unclear. V lost 0 bases, J lost 10 bases, and 15 bases lay in between. Germline CDR1 is SQVTM and CDR2 is ANQGSEA. The CDR3 is 14 amino acids.

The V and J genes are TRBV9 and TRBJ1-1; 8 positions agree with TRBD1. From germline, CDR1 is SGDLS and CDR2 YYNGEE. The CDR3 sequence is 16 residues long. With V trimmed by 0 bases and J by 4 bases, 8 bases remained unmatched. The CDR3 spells CASSVGQGTIATEAFF. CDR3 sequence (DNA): TGTGCCAGCAGCGTAGGACAGGGGACGATCGCCACTGAAGCTTTCTTT.

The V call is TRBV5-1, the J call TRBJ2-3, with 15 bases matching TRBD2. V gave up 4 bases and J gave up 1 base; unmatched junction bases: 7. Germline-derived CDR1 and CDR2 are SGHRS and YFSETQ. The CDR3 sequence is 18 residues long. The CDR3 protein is CASSPGTSGGIRTDTQYF. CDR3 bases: TGCGCCAGCAGCCCGGGGACTAGCGGGGGGATACGCACAGATACGCAGTATTTT.

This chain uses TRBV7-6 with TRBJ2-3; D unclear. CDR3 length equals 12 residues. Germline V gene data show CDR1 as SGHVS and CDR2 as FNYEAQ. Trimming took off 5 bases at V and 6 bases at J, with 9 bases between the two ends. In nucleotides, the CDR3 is TGTGCCAGCAGCAACTATGCTGATACGCAGTATTTT. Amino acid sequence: CASSNYADTQYF.

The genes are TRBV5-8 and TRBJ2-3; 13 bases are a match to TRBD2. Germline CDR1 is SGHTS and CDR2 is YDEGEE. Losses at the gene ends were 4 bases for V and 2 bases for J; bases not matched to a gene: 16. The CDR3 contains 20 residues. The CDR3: CASSKRMTSGRRGDTDTQYF. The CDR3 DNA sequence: TGTGCCAGCAGCAAGAGAATGACTAGCGGGAGGAGAGGGGACACAGATACGCAGTATTTT.

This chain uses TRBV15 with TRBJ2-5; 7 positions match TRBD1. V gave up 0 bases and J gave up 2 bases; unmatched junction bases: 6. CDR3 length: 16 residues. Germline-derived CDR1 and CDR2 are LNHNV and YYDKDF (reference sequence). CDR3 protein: CATSRDLGGQQETQYF. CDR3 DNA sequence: TGTGCCACCAGCAGAGATTTAGGGGGACAGCAAGAGACCCAGTACTTC.

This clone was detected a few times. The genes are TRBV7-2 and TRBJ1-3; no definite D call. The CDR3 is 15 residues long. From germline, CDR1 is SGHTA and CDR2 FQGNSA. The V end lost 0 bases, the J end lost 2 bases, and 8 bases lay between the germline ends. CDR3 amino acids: CASSLAFGTGNTIYF. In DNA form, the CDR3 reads TGTGCCAGCAGCTTAGCGTTCGGTACTGGAAACACCATATATTTT.

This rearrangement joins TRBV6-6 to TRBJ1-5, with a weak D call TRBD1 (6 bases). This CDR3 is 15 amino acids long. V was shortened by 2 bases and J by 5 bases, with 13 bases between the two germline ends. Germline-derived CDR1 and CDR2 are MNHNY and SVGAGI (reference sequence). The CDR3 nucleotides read TGTGCCAGCAGTTACCAACAGGGTCAGGATCAGCCCCAGCATTTT. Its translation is CASSYQQGQDQPQHF.

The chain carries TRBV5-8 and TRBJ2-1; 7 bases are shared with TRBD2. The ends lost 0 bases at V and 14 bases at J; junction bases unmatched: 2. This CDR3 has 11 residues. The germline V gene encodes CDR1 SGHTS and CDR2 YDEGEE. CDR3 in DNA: TGTGCCAGCAGCTTGGTTGGGGGGGAGTTCTTC. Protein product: CASSLVGGEFF. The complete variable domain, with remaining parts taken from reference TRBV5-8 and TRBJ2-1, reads EAGVTQSPTHLIKTRGQQATLRCSPISGHTSVYWYQQALGLGLQFLLWYDEGEERNRGNFPPRFSGRQFPNYSSELNVNALELEDSALYLCASSLVGGEFFGPGTRLTVL.

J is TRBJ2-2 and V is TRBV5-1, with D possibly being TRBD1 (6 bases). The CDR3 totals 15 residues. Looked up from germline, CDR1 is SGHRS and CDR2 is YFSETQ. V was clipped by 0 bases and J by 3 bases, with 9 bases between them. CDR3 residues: CASSLAGHDTGELFF. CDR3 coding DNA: TGCGCCAGCAGCTTGGCGGGACATGACACCGGGGAGCTGTTTTTT.

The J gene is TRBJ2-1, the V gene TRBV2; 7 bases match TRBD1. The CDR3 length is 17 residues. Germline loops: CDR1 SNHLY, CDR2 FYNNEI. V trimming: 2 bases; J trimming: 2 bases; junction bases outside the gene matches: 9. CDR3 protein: CASSEMYQDRTYNEQFF. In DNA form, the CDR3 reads TGTGCCAGCAGTGAAATGTACCAGGACAGGACCTACAATGAGCAGTTCTTC.

The CDR3 bases are TGTGCCAGCAGTGCCCGCTGGACTAGCGGGAGAAGGTTTAAGACAGATACGCAGTATTTT. It is translated as CASSARWTSGRRFKTDTQYF. V is TRBV6-1 and J is TRBJ2-3, with 13 bases lining up with TRBD2. With V trimmed by 4 bases and J by 3 bases, 16 bases remained unmatched. CDR1 and CDR2 (germline): MNHNS, SASEGT. The CDR3 runs 20 residues.

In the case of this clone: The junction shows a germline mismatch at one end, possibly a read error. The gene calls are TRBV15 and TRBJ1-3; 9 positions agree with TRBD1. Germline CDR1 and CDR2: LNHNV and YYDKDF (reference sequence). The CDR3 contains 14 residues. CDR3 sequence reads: CATSMGQGGYTIYF. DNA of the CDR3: TGTGCCACCAGCATGGGACAGGGTGGATACACCATATATTTT.

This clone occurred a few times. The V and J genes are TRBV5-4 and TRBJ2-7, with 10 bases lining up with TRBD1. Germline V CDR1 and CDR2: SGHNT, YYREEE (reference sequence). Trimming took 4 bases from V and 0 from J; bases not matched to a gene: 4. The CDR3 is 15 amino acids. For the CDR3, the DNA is TGTGCCAGCAGCCCGGGACAGGGGCACTCCTACGAGCAGTACTTC. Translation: CASSPGQGHSYEQYF.

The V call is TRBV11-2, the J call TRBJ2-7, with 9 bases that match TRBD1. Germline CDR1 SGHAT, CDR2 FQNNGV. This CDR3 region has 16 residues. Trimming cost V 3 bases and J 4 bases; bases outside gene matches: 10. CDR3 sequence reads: CASSLGGTGTLYEQYF. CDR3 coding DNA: TGTGCCAGCAGCTTGGGGGGGACAGGGACCTTGTACGAGCAGTACTTC. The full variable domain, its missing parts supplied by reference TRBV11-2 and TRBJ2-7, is EAGVAQSPRYKIIEKRQSVAFWCNPISGHATLYWYQQILGQGPKLLIQFQNNGVVDDSQLPKDRFSAERLKGVDSTLKIQPAKLEDSAVYLCASSLGGTGTLYEQYFGPGTRLTVT.

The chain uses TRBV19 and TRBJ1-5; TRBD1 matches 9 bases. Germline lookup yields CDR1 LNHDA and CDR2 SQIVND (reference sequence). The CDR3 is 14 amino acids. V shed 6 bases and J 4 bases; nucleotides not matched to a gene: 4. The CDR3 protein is CASSSGQGNQPQHF. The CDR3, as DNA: TGTGCCAGTAGCTCGGGACAGGGAAATCAGCCCCAGCATTTT.

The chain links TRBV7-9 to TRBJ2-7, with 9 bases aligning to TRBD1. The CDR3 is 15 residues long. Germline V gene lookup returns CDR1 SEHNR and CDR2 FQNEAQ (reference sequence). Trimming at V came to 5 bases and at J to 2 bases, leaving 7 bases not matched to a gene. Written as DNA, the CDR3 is TGTGCCAGCAGCCCGCCGGACAGGGGACCCTACGAGCAGTACTTC. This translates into CASSPPDRGPYEQYF.

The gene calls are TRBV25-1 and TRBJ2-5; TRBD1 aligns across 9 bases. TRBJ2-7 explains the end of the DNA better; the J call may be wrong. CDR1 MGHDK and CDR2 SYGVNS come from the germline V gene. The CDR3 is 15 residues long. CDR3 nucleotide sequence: TGTGCCAGCATGCCCGCCCCGGGACAGGGAACCGAGCAGTACTTC. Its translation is CASMPAPGQGTEQYF.